Listed below are T cell receptor beta chains from one sample, sequenced in a study of blood T cell repertoires in COVID-19. Clones were sequenced by immunoSEQ multiplex PCR, and TCRdb holds only the in-frame ones, with some missing. The table shows roughly 67,000 clones, with more than 70% occurring only once. Sequenced sample: peripheral blood. The receptors shown here come from a man aged 50 or older with acute or convalescent COVID-19. Each CDR3 is given with its conserved first and last residue. A D gene is named only where the DNA matches it firmly. Only part of the rows carry a size: once, few, many, or a class if the clone is expanded.

d_gene | j_gene | v_gene | abundance | CDR3aa | CDR3nt
- | TRBJ1-4 | TRBV10-2 | few | CASRLDRNEKLFF | TGCGCCAGCAGACTAGACAGGAATGAAAAACTGTTTTTT
TRBD1 | TRBJ2-7 | TRBV13 | - | CASSSPGTGFEQYF | TGTGCCAGCAGCTCCCCCGGGACAGGGTTCGAGCAGTACTTC
- | TRBJ2-7 | TRBV4-2 | - | CASSQGEIQREQYF | TGTGCCAGCAGCCAAGGGGAGATTCAACGCGAGCAGTACTTC
- | TRBJ2-3 | TRBV9 | - | CASSPQGRPYTDTQYF | TGTGCCAGCAGCCCGCAGGGGCGGCCATACACAGATACGCAGTATTTT
- | TRBJ1-2 | TRBV12-3/TRBV12-4 | once | CASSWGDNYGYTF | TGTGCCAGCAGTTGGGGGGATAACTATGGCTACACCTTC
TRBD1 | TRBJ2-5 | TRBV7-3 | - | CASSPTGGAQTQYF | TGTGCCAGCAGCCCCACAGGGGGCGCGCAGACCCAGTACTTC
- | TRBJ1-2 | TRBV4-2 | once | CASSQERSGGLNYGYTF | TGTGCCAGCAGCCAAGAACGGAGCGGTGGCCTTAATTATGGCTACACCTTC
TRBD1 | TRBJ2-7 | TRBV5-4 | - | CASSLGQGYTYEQYF | TGTGCCAGCAGCTTGGGACAGGGATATACCTACGAGCAGTACTTC
TRBD2 | TRBJ2-1 | TRBV2 | - | CAGGRLAGRNEQFF | TGTGCCGGGGGAAGACTAGCGGGAAGGAATGAGCAGTTCTTC
- | TRBJ1-5 | TRBV29-1 | - | CSVGFTAHQPQHF | TGCAGCGTTGGTTTCACAGCACATCAGCCCCAGCATTTT
- | TRBJ1-5 | TRBV6-5 | - | CASSYSSRGVGRPQHF | TGTGCCAGCAGTTACTCGAGTCGCGGGGTTGGACGGCCCCAGCATTTT
- | TRBJ2-1 | TRBV4-1 | once | CASSQSETGPNEQFF | TGCGCCAGCAGCCAGAGCGAAACAGGCCCGAATGAGCAGTTCTTC
- | TRBJ2-5 | TRBV12-2 | - | CASRLGTSGVGQYF | TGTGCAAGTCGCTTGGGGACTAGCGGGGTCGGTCAGTACTTC
TRBD2 | TRBJ2-1 | TRBV11-3 | few | CASSLDTSGGPYNEQFF | TGTGCCAGCAGCTTAGATACGAGCGGGGGGCCATACAATGAGCAGTTCTTC
- | TRBJ2-1 | TRBV5-4 | - | CASSLGSYRGYNEQFF | TGTGCCAGCAGCTTGGGGAGCTATCGAGGCTACAATGAGCAGTTCTTC
- | TRBJ2-5 | TRBV27 | - | CASSPRTGEETQYF | TGTGCCAGCAGTCCCCGGACGGGGGAAGAGACCCAGTACTTC
- | TRBJ2-7 | TRBV13 | - | CATQLQEAEQYF | TGTGCCACCCAGCTCCAGGAGGCCGAGCAGTACTTC
TRBD1 | TRBJ1-2 | TRBV9 | - | CASSAYRDSLYGYTF | TGTGCCAGCAGCGCCTACCGGGACAGCCTCTATGGCTACACCTTC
TRBD1 | TRBJ1-6 | TRBV2 | - | CASSEGAGGSPLHF | TGTGCCAGCAGTGAGGGCGCAGGGGGTTCACCCCTCCACTTT
- | TRBJ1-1 | TRBV3-1/TRBV3-2 | once | CASSPAENTEAFF | TGTGCCAGCAGCCCCGCAGAGAACACTGAAGCTTTCTTT
TRBD2 | TRBJ2-1 | TRBV7-3 | - | CASSSGLGGEQFF | TGTGCCAGCAGCTCGGGACTAGGCGGTGAGCAGTTCTTC
- | TRBJ1-5 | TRBV23-1 | - | CASSQGDQPQHF | TGCGCCAGCAGTCAGGGAGATCAGCCCCAGCATTTT
- | TRBJ2-3 | TRBV19 | - | CASSALSTFTDTQYF | TGTGCCAGTAGTGCCCTATCTACGTTCACAGATACGCAGTATTTT
TRBD1 | TRBJ1-6 | TRBV18 | - | CASTLHPLGDRDLNSPLHF | TGTGCCAGCACCCTTCACCCATTGGGGGACAGGGACTTAAATTCACCCCTCCACTTT
TRBD2 | TRBJ2-7 | TRBV13 | - | CASSLFGRDTYEQYF | TGTGCCAGCAGCTTATTCGGGAGGGATACCTACGAGCAGTACTTC
- | TRBJ2-5 | TRBV29-1 | - | CSVDGIDILETQYF | TGCAGCGTTGACGGGATTGACATTCTAGAGACCCAGTACTTC
- | TRBJ2-2 | TRBV27 | - | CASSRRGQIINTGELFF | TGTGCCAGCAGCCGCCGTGGACAGATTATTAACACCGGGGAGCTGTTTTTT
TRBD1 | TRBJ1-1 | TRBV9 | - | CASSVALAGGTEAFF | TGTGCCAGCAGCGTAGCCCTGGCAGGGGGCACTGAAGCTTTCTTT
- | TRBJ1-1 | TRBV5-1 | - | CASSRSSDTEAFF | TGCGCCAGCAGCCGAAGCTCCGACACTGAAGCTTTCTTT
TRBD2 | TRBJ2-3 | TRBV12-5 | - | CASGLVLTGGGHVDTQYF | TGTGCTAGTGGTTTGGTACTAACGGGAGGGGGACACGTGGATACGCAGTATTTT
TRBD1 | TRBJ2-3 | TRBV24-1 | once | CATSEYPGQGETTDTQYF | TGTGCCACCAGTGAATATCCGGGACAGGGGGAAACCACAGATACGCAGTATTTT
- | TRBJ1-2 | TRBV4-2 | - | CASSQGTGYYGYTF | TGTGCCAGCAGCCAAGGGACGGGGTACTATGGCTACACCTTC
- | TRBJ2-7 | TRBV11-3 | - | CASRGGLNPYEQYF | TGTGCCAGCCGTGGAGGGCTAAACCCCTACGAGCAGTACTTC
TRBD1 | TRBJ1-5 | TRBV19 | - | CASAGTGDQPQHF | TGTGCCAGCGCCGGGACAGGGGATCAGCCCCAGCATTTT
- | TRBJ1-4 | TRBV5-6 | once | CASSPTGLSEKLFF | TGTGCCAGCAGCCCAACAGGGTTAAGTGAAAAACTGTTTTTT
- | TRBJ1-1 | TRBV19 | once | CASSIDAGNTEAFF | TGTGCCAGTAGTATAGACGCAGGGAACACTGAAGCTTTCTTT